The 29 T cell receptor beta chains listed next were all sequenced from one sample in a study of PD-L1 blockade in urothelial cancer. Libraries were prepared by immunoSEQ multiplex PCR; TCRdb keeps only in-frame clonotypes and omits some of them. The data contain over 65,000 clones, about 85% of them singletons. Sequences were derived from PBMCs, sampled around atezolizumab (anti-PD-L1) treatment. These receptors were obtained from a man between 65 and 80 years old with urothelial cancer.

The chain is built from TRBV28 and TRBJ2-4; possibly TRBD1 for D (5 bases). Trimming pared 4 bases from V and 7 bases from J, leaving 14 bases between. The CDR3 is made up of 14 amino acids. The germline V gene encodes CDR1 MDHEN and CDR2 SYDVKM. CDR3 sequence (DNA): TGTGCCAGCAGTTCCCGTTCCGCAGGGAACATTCAGTACTTC. It encodes CASSSRSAGNIQYF.

The chain is built from TRBV5-1 and TRBJ1-3; D may be TRBD1 (5 bases). CDR1 is SGHRS and CDR2 is YFSETQ in the germline V gene. The CDR3 sequence is 18 residues long. Trimming pared 2 bases from V and 0 bases from J, leaving 18 bases between. DNA for the CDR3: TGCGCCAGCAGCTTTTCAACCGGGACTGGAAGCTCTGGAAACACCATATATTTT. Translating it yields CASSFSTGTGSSGNTIYF.

This clone showed up just once. CDR3 sequence: CASSLAASSSDTQYF. The CDR3 coding sequence is TGTGCCAGCAGCTTAGCCGCGTCGTCTTCAGATACGCAGTATTTT. This sequence joins TRBV7-2 and TRBJ2-3; D remains unclear. The V end was cut by 0 bases, the J end by 4 bases, with 11 bases between. CDR1 and CDR2 from the germline V gene are SGHTA and FQGNSA. The CDR3 consists of 15 residues. Full variable domain (rest looked up from reference TRBV7-2 and TRBJ2-3): GAGVSQSPSNKVTEKGKDVELRCDPISGHTALYWYRQSLGQGLEFLIYFQGNSAPDKSGLPSDRFSAERTGGSVSTLTIQRTQQEDSAVYLCASSLAASSSDTQYFGPGTRLTVL.

J is TRBJ2-5 and V is TRBV27; 14 bases agree with TRBD2. The CDR3 is 17 amino acids. CDR1 and CDR2 (germline): MNHEY, SMNVEV (reference sequence). V gave up 3 bases and J gave up 5 bases; unmatched junction bases: 8. CDR3: CASSFRGTSGRTETQYF. The DNA for the CDR3 is TGTGCCAGCAGTTTCCGTGGGACTAGCGGGAGAACGGAGACCCAGTACTTC.

This rearrangement joins TRBV28 to TRBJ1-6, with 7 nucleotides matching TRBD1. Germline V gene lookup returns CDR1 MDHEN and CDR2 SYDVKM. V trimming: 5 bases; J trimming: 6 bases; junction bases outside the gene matches: 1. The CDR3 covers 13 residues. CDR3 residues: CASSGDSNSPLHF. DNA of the CDR3: TGTGCCAGCAGTGGGGACAGTAATTCACCCCTCCACTTT.

This clone has only one observation. This sequence joins TRBV9 and TRBJ1-3; D gene uncertain. V lost 3 bases to trimming and J lost 1 base, with 14 bases between them. The V gene's germline CDR1 is SGDLS and CDR2 YYNGEE. The CDR3 totals 16 residues. The CDR3 nucleotides are TGTGCCAGCAGCGCCCAAAGAGGAGGATCTGGAAACACCATATATTTT. Protein: CASSAQRGGSGNTIYF.

Turning to this clone: This sequence may be a read error, since a much larger clone differs from it by one base. V gene TRBV15 combines with J gene TRBJ2-1; 9 bases line up with TRBD2. Germline-derived CDR1 and CDR2 are LNHNV and YYDKDF (reference sequence). The CDR3 runs to 15 residues. Losses at the gene ends were 6 bases for V and 8 bases for J; bases not matched to a gene: 11. This chain's CDR3 is CATSVLSSGSDEQFF. CDR3 coding DNA: TGTGCCACCAGTGTATTGAGTAGCGGGAGCGATGAGCAGTTCTTC.

The chain couples TRBV28 to TRBJ2-5, with D possibly being TRBD2 (5 bases). The germline CDR1 and CDR2 sequences are MDHEN and SYDVKM. The V end lost 3 bases, the J end lost 4 bases, and 12 bases lay between the germline ends. CDR3 length: 14 amino acids. The CDR3: CASSFPGMRETQYF. CDR3 DNA: TGTGCCAGCAGTTTCCCCGGGATGAGAGAGACCCAGTACTTC.

The CDR3 bases are TGTGCCAGCAGCCAAGGATCGGCGGGAGAAGGGCAGGAGACCCAGTACTTC. The encoded protein is CASSQGSAGEGQETQYF. This chain joins TRBV4-2 and TRBJ2-5; 7 bases agree with TRBD2. Germline values: CDR1 LGHNA, CDR2 YNFKEQ. The CDR3 covers 17 residues. J gave up 5 bases and V 1 base, and 13 bases lay outside the gene matches.

The chain has TRBV14 and TRBJ2-7, with 7 bases identical to TRBD2. Unmatched junction bases numbered 6, after V lost 4 bases and J lost 6 bases. CDR3 length equals 13 residues. Germline V CDR1 and CDR2: SGHDN, FVKESK. The CDR3 loop is CASSRTSLGEQYF. DNA for the CDR3: TGTGCCAGCAGCCGGACTAGTTTGGGCGAGCAGTACTTC.

The chain couples TRBV5-4 to TRBJ2-5, with D perhaps matching TRBD1 (5 bases). CDR3 size: 14 residues. Trimming took off 4 bases at V and 1 base at J, with 11 bases between the two ends. CDR1 and CDR2 (germline): SGHNT, YYREEE (reference sequence). CDR3 sequence (DNA): TGTGCCAGCAGCGTGGGGCCTTCCCAAGAGACCCAGTACTTC. Translation: CASSVGPSQETQYF. The complete variable domain, with remaining parts taken from reference TRBV5-4 and TRBJ2-5, reads ETGVTQSPTHLIKTRGQQVTLRCSSQSGHNTVSWYQQALGQGPQFIFQYYREEENGRGNFPPRFSGLQFPNYSSELNVNALELDDSALYLCASSVGPSQETQYFGPGTRLLVL.

This chain uses TRBV19 with TRBJ1-5, with unresolved D. Germline CDR1 and CDR2: LNHDA and SQIVND (reference sequence). Trimming shortened V by 4 bases and J by 0 bases, and 10 bases separated the two germline ends. This CDR3 has 15 amino acids. As DNA, the CDR3 is TGTGCCAGTAGTACCACAGCTAATAGCAATCAGCCCCAGCATTTT. Translated: CASSTTANSNQPQHF.

The DNA for the CDR3 is TGTGCCAGTACCCTGCTACGGACTAGCGGAGCAAGTGAGCAGTTCTTC. This codes for CASTLLRTSGASEQFF. The chain carries TRBV19 and TRBJ2-1; TRBD2 matches at 10 bases. The germline V gene encodes CDR1 LNHDA and CDR2 SQIVND (reference sequence). This CDR3 region has 16 residues. V dropped 7 bases and J dropped 9; count of bases not matched to a gene: 15.

This clone was detected only once. The chain couples TRBV7-2 to TRBJ1-5; the D is unclear. Germline V gene lookup returns CDR1 SGHTA and CDR2 FQGNSA. The CDR3 spans 13 residues. The V end was cut by 2 bases, the J end by 5 bases, with 7 bases between. This CDR3 is CASSLWRYQPQHF. CDR3 in DNA: TGTGCCAGCAGCTTATGGAGGTATCAGCCCCAGCATTTT.

The chain joins TRBV28 to TRBJ2-2; a weak D match, TRBD2 (5 bases). The germline CDR1 and CDR2 sequences are MDHEN and SYDVKM. This CDR3 has 13 amino acids. Deletions cut 7 bases from V and 3 bases from J, with 9 bases between. Written as DNA, the CDR3 is TGTGCCAGCAATAGGGAGTACACCGGGGAGCTGTTTTTT. As protein: CASNREYTGELFF.

CDR3 amino acids: CASNYGQGVYEQYF. Here the CDR3 DNA reads TGTGCCAGCAACTACGGACAGGGAGTTTACGAGCAGTACTTC. The chain has TRBV6-5 and TRBJ2-7; 8 bases match TRBD1. CDR3 length: 14 amino acids. V lost 7 bases to trimming and J lost 4 bases; unmatched junction nucleotides: 9. The germline V gene has CDR1 MNHEY and CDR2 SVGAGI.

The V call is TRBV28, the J call TRBJ1-5, with no clear D. This CDR3 is 17 amino acids long. The V gene lost 7 bases and the J gene lost 2 bases, with 21 bases spanning the gap. The V gene's germline CDR1 is MDHEN and CDR2 SYDVKM. The CDR3 loop is CASIPTPQLLRNQPQHF. CDR3 nucleotides: TGTGCCAGCATCCCAACCCCACAGCTTCTTCGCAATCAGCCCCAGCATTTT.

This clone was found a few times. The CDR3 DNA reads as TGTGCCAGCAGCCCCGGGACTAGCTCCTACAATGAGCAGTTCTTC. It yields the protein CASSPGTSSYNEQFF. V usage is TRBV9 and J usage is TRBJ2-1; 8 bases are a match to TRBD2. This CDR3 is 15 amino acids long. CDR1 and CDR2 from the germline V gene are SGDLS and YYNGEE. V was pared by 4 bases and J by 0 bases, with 3 bases of the junction left unmatched.

This sequence joins TRBV28 and TRBJ2-3, with 11 bases aligning to TRBD2. CDR3 length: 16 amino acids. V was pared by 3 bases and J by 5 bases, with 7 bases of the junction left unmatched. Germline V CDR1 and CDR2: MDHEN, SYDVKM. DNA of the CDR3: TGTGCCAGCAGTTTGGGTTTAGCGGGAGGGCGAGATACGCAGTATTTT. The encoded protein is CASSLGLAGGRDTQYF.

V and J are TRBV20-1 and TRBJ1-2; tentatively, D is TRBD1 (6 bases). This CDR3 is 11 amino acids long. The V end lost 4 bases, the J end lost 9 bases, and 12 bases lay between the germline ends. Per germline, CDR1 DFQATT and CDR2 SNEGSKA (reference sequence). The DNA of the CDR3 is TGCAGTGCTACGCGGACAGTTAGCTACACCTTC. Protein: CSATRTVSYTF.

The V call is TRBV4-1, the J call TRBJ2-2, with 11 bases fitting TRBD2. There are 19 residues in the CDR3. With 4 bases clipped from V and 0 bases from J, the junction kept 10 bases outside the gene matches. Germline CDR1 MGHRA, CDR2 YSYEKL. The CDR3 coding sequence is TGCGCCAGCAGCCCGAAGGGACTAGCGGAGACCGCGAACACCGGGGAGCTGTTTTTT. Amino acid sequence: CASSPKGLAETANTGELFF.

CDR3 sequence (DNA): TGTGCCAGCAGCTTGGGGAGGAAAATCTTGAGGAATGAGCAGTTCTTC. It is translated as CASSLGRKILRNEQFF. The chain links TRBV5-8 to TRBJ2-1; perhaps TRBD2 as D (5 bases). V was trimmed by 0 bases and J by 7 bases, leaving 17 bases between them. This CDR3 is 16 amino acids long. The germline CDR1 and CDR2 sequences are SGHTS and YDEGEE.

This clone has just a few counts. The genes are TRBV7-8 and TRBJ1-2; 7 bases fit TRBD1. From germline, CDR1 is SGHVS and CDR2 FQNEAQ. J was trimmed by 8 bases and V by 0 bases; bases with no gene match: 6. CDR3 size: 14 residues. CDR3 in DNA: TGTGCCAGCAGCTTAGCGCTGACAGGGAAAGGCTACACCTTC. This codes for CASSLALTGKGYTF.

The rearrangement joins TRBV6-5 to TRBJ2-3; possible D gene TRBD1, 5 bases. Between the trimmed V and J ends, which lost 4 bases and 2 bases, there was a span of 13 bases. The CDR3 contains 15 residues. CDR1 and CDR2 from the germline V gene are MNHEY and SVGAGI. This chain's CDR3 is CASSLKGWVTDTQYF. The CDR3, as DNA: TGTGCCAGCAGTTTAAAGGGGTGGGTCACAGATACGCAGTATTTT.

This chain connects TRBV7-8 to TRBJ2-3; D gene uncertain. The V end was cut by 1 base, the J end by 2 bases, with 16 bases between. There are 17 residues in the CDR3. CDR1 and CDR2 from the germline V gene are SGHVS and FQNEAQ. The CDR3 DNA sequence: TGTGCCAGCAGCTTAGTAAAAGTGAACAGACCCACAGATACGCAGTATTTT. Its protein is CASSLVKVNRPTDTQYF.

The J gene is TRBJ2-5, the V gene TRBV19; TRBD1 matches at 7 bases. The CDR3 has 13 amino acids. The V gene end was trimmed by 4 bases and the J gene end by 5 bases; junction bases not matched to a gene: 4. The germline V gene encodes CDR1 LNHDA and CDR2 SQIVND (reference sequence). The CDR3 here is CASSTRGLETQYF. DNA of the CDR3: TGTGCCAGTAGTACGAGGGGGCTTGAGACCCAGTACTTC.

The chain recombines TRBV4-2 with TRBJ2-5; 11 bases line up with TRBD2. Losses at the gene ends were 0 bases for V and 13 bases for J; bases not matched to a gene: 10. The CDR3 extends over 15 amino acids. CDR1 and CDR2 from the germline V gene are LGHNA and YNFKEQ. CDR3 loop: CASSQDIGTSGSRYF. The CDR3 coding sequence is TGTGCCAGCAGCCAAGACATTGGGACTAGCGGCTCTCGGTACTTC.

The rearrangement links TRBV6-5 to TRBJ1-3; TRBD1 aligns across 8 bases. Germline V gene data show CDR1 as MNHEY and CDR2 as SVGAGI. Germline trimming cut 7 bases from V and 4 bases from J; bases unmatched to any gene: 9. The CDR3 is 15 amino acids. The CDR3 loop is CASTPGQGTGNTIYF. The CDR3 DNA is TGTGCCAGCACCCCTGGACAGGGAACGGGAAACACCATATATTTT.

The chain couples TRBV7-6 to TRBJ2-7; 7 bases fit TRBD2. Trimming at V came to 5 bases and at J to 5 bases, leaving 3 bases not matched to a gene. Per the germline V gene, CDR1 is SGHVS and CDR2 is FNYEAQ. The CDR3 has 12 residues. For the CDR3, the DNA is TGTGCCAGCAGCCTTACTAGCGACGAGCAGTACTTC. It is translated as CASSLTSDEQYF.